This entry lists 17 T cell receptor beta chains sequenced from one sample in a study of blood T cell repertoires in COVID-19. Some clones are missing from TCRdb's copy, which holds only in-frame ones; the method was immunoSEQ multiplex PCR. The table includes roughly 200,000 clones, approximately 85% detected once. The sample comprised peripheral blood. The receptor set was obtained from a man in his fifties or sixties with acute or convalescent COVID-19.

CDR3: CASSMPGQGRHTEAFF. CDR3 nucleotides: TGTGCCAGCAGTATGCCGGGACAGGGGAGGCACACTGAAGCTTTCTTT. The chain carries TRBV27 and TRBJ1-1, with 10 bases identical to TRBD1. This CDR3 has 16 amino acids. The ends lost 5 bases at V and 3 bases at J; junction bases unmatched: 9. The V gene's germline CDR1 is MNHEY and CDR2 SMNVEV (reference sequence).

This clone was seen once. The chain employs TRBV6-5 and TRBJ1-4, with 8 nucleotides matching TRBD1. V dropped 6 bases and J dropped 2; count of bases not matched to a gene: 2. The CDR3 consists of 14 residues. Germline lookup yields CDR1 MNHEY and CDR2 SVGAGI. The CDR3 nucleotides are TGTGCCAGCAGACAGGGGGGCACTAATGAAAAACTGTTTTTT. Translation: CASRQGGTNEKLFF.

The V gene is TRBV6-5, the J gene TRBJ2-7; D perhaps matches TRBD2 (6 bases). The germline V and J ends were trimmed by 6 bases and 7 bases, with 7 bases remaining between them. CDR1 MNHEY and CDR2 SVGAGI come from the germline V gene. The CDR3 extends over 10 amino acids. The CDR3 loop is CASRAGEQYF. In DNA form, the CDR3 reads TGTGCCAGCAGGGCGGGAGAGCAGTACTTC.

The rearrangement links TRBV5-1 to TRBJ1-1, with 8 bases fitting TRBD1. CDR3 size: 17 residues. The V segment lost 4 bases and the J segment 0 bases; nucleotides outside the gene matches: 11. Germline loops: CDR1 SGHRS, CDR2 YFSETQ. The CDR3 here is CASSRQGPQVMNTEAFF. The CDR3 DNA follows: TGCGCCAGCAGCAGACAGGGGCCCCAGGTTATGAACACTGAAGCTTTCTTT.

This chain joins TRBV24-1 and TRBJ1-5; D gene unclear. This CDR3 contains 14 residues. Germline V CDR1 and CDR2: KGHDR, SFDVKD. V was cut by 3 bases and J by 5 bases, with 10 bases left in between. CDR3: CATSDRSVYQPQHF. The CDR3 DNA sequence: TGTGCCACCAGTGATCGGAGTGTGTATCAGCCCCAGCATTTT.

The table lists this clone with a few counts. Other nucleotide sequences from this sample produce the same CDR3. The rearrangement uses TRBV5-1 and TRBJ1-3; D might be TRBD1 (6 bases). This CDR3 has 13 amino acids. V was trimmed by 5 bases and J by 2 bases, leaving 8 bases between them. Germline V gene sequence: CDR1 SGHRS, CDR2 YFSETQ. The CDR3 protein is CASRQGPGNTIYF. The CDR3 nucleotides read TGCGCCAGCAGACAGGGTCCTGGAAACACCATATATTTT.

The chain recombines TRBV30 with TRBJ1-1; no clear D. Between the trimmed V and J ends, which lost 3 bases and 4 bases, there was a span of 15 bases. The germline V gene encodes CDR1 GTSNPN and CDR2 SVGIG (reference sequence). The CDR3 runs to 14 residues. CDR3 loop: CAWSRLPAGTEAFF. The CDR3 DNA reads as TGTGCCTGGAGCCGGCTCCCCGCAGGCACTGAAGCTTTCTTT. The entire variable domain, with the rest obtained from reference TRBV30 and TRBJ1-1, is as follows: SQTIHQWPATLVQPVGSPLSLECTVEGTSNPNLYWYRQAAGRGLQLLFYSVGIGQISSEVPQNLSASRPQDRQFILSSKKLLLSDSGFYLCAWSRLPAGTEAFFGQGTRLTVV.

The chain carries TRBV7-9 and TRBJ2-5; 7 nucleotides align to TRBD1. The CDR3 consists of 15 residues. The V segment lost 5 bases and the J segment 4 bases; nucleotides outside the gene matches: 10. Germline V gene lookup returns CDR1 SEHNR and CDR2 FQNEAQ (reference sequence). CDR3 sequence (DNA): TGTGCCAGCAGCCCGCCGACAGGGAAACCAGAGACCCAGTACTTC. Translation: CASSPPTGKPETQYF. Filled out from reference TRBV7-9 and TRBJ2-5, the complete variable domain reads DTGVSQNPRHKITKRGQNVTFRCDPISEHNRLYWYRQTLGQGPEFLTYFQNEAQLEKSRLLSDRFSAERPKGSFSTLEIQRTEQGDSAMYLCASSPPTGKPETQYFGPGTRLLVL.

The J gene is TRBJ2-1, the V gene TRBV19; 9 bases match TRBD2. The germline V gene encodes CDR1 LNHDA and CDR2 SQIVND (reference sequence). Trimming removed 5 bases from V and 7 bases from J; junction bases left unmatched: 3. The CDR3 loop spans 13 amino acids. CDR3 amino acids: CASSGLATNEQFF. The CDR3, as DNA: TGTGCCAGTAGTGGACTAGCGACGAATGAGCAGTTCTTC.

The chain carries TRBV9 and TRBJ2-2; D remains ambiguous. V was cut by 0 bases and J by 4 bases, with 13 bases left in between. Germline lookup yields CDR1 SGDLS and CDR2 YYNGEE. The CDR3 covers 16 residues. The DNA of the CDR3 is TGTGCCAGCAGCGTAGTTGGAGACCGGGTCACCGGGGAGCTGTTTTTT. It specifies CASSVVGDRVTGELFF.

This chain uses TRBV5-1 with TRBJ2-3; D uncertain. Looked up from germline, CDR1 is SGHRS and CDR2 is YFSETQ. The CDR3 has 13 residues. Between the trimmed V and J ends, which lost 3 bases and 3 bases, there was a span of 8 bases. The CDR3 is CASSSSQTDTQYF. DNA for the CDR3: TGCGCCAGCAGCTCCTCCCAGACAGATACGCAGTATTTT.

The chain couples TRBV18 to TRBJ2-1, with a weak D call TRBD2 (6 bases). The CDR3 extends over 15 amino acids. Looked up from germline, CDR1 is KGHSH and CDR2 is LQKENI. V lost 5 bases and J lost 5, with 16 bases in between. The CDR3 is CASSSFGEEDNEQFF. In nucleotides, the CDR3 is TGTGCCAGCTCATCGTTCGGGGAGGAGGACAATGAGCAGTTCTTC. Drawing the rest from reference TRBV18 and TRBJ2-1, the complete variable domain is NAGVMQNPRHLVRRRGQEARLRCSPMKGHSHVYWYRQLPEEGLKFMVYLQKENIIDESGMPKERFSAEFPKEGPSILRIQQVVRGDSAAYFCASSSFGEEDNEQFFGPGTRLTVL.

The table lists this clone with a count of one. The DNA of the CDR3 is TGCGCCAGCAGCCCCTTGGCGGGAGGCGGTAATGAGCAGTTCTTC. As protein: CASSPLAGGGNEQFF. The chain uses TRBV4-1 and TRBJ2-1, with 8 bases matching TRBD2. CDR3 size: 15 residues. J was trimmed by 7 bases and V by 4 bases; bases with no gene match: 9. The V gene's germline CDR1 is MGHRA and CDR2 YSYEKL.

This clone was found once. The rearrangement uses TRBV27 and TRBJ1-2, with 8 bases aligning to TRBD1. The CDR3 is made up of 15 amino acids. The V gene end was trimmed by 6 bases and the J gene end by 6 bases; junction bases not matched to a gene: 12. Per germline, CDR1 MNHEY and CDR2 SMNVEV (reference sequence). Here the CDR3 reads CASSLEFRDRNGYTF. CDR3 nucleotides: TGTGCCAGCAGCTTAGAATTCCGGGACAGGAATGGCTACACCTTC.

This rearrangement joins TRBV6-5 to TRBJ1-6; 9 bases fit TRBD1. Germline V lookup: CDR1 MNHEY, CDR2 SVGAGI. This CDR3 has 15 amino acids. With 6 bases clipped from V and 5 bases from J, the junction kept 5 bases outside the gene matches. The CDR3 protein is CASSLGQGNNSPLHF. CDR3 sequence (DNA): TGTGCCAGCAGCCTCGGACAGGGGAATAATTCACCCCTCCACTTT.

The V call is TRBV15, the J call TRBJ2-7; 9 positions match TRBD1. This CDR3 is 15 amino acids long. The J segment lost 6 bases and the V segment lost 3 bases, leaving 9 bases of the junction unmatched. Germline V gene data show CDR1 as LNHNV and CDR2 as YYDKDF (reference sequence). As DNA, the CDR3 is TGTGCCACCAGCAGTGACCGGGACAGGGTAAGCGAGCAGTACTTC. It encodes CATSSDRDRVSEQYF.

The genes are TRBV13 and TRBJ1-1, with D perhaps matching TRBD1 (5 bases). This CDR3 region has 12 residues. The germline V gene has CDR1 PRHDT and CDR2 FYEKMQ (reference sequence). The ends were cut back, 6 bases at V and 4 bases at J, with 9 bases in the middle. The CDR3 sequence: CASSSRVTEAFF. The CDR3 bases are TGTGCCAGCAGTTCCAGGGTCACTGAAGCTTTCTTT.